This TCR beta chain was found in a study of T cell responses to AZD1222 COVID-19 vaccine. Trimming removed 6 bases from V and 7 bases from J, with 16 bases in between. The CDR3 consists of 13 residues. From germline, CDR1 is SQVTM and CDR2 ANQGSEA. Method: immunoSEQ multiplex PCR; TCRdb's copy keeps in-frame clones and lacks some. The sample has approximately 190,000 clones; around 90% are singletons. Remarks on this clone: Its target is unknown.

Study observations and caveats: Just five or six AZD1222 recipients were seropositive at baseline. Reports indicate that nearly half of spike-specific TCRs are directed at unmutated variant regions.

This sequence originates from an adult in good health. The source was peripheral blood, collected on day 0 of AZD1222 vaccination. The J gene is TRBJ2-1, the V gene TRBV29-1; D possibly corresponds to TRBD1 (5 bases). CDR3 residues: CSVQRQIFNEQFF. The CDR3 region has the DNA TGCAGCGTCCAAAGACAGATTTTTAATGAGCAGTTCTTC.